This TCR beta chain was sequenced during a study of control samples from healthy donors and cancer patients. The method was immunoSEQ multiplex PCR; TCRdb's version includes in-frame clones alone and lacks a portion of them. The data show about 110,000 clones, with 70% to 85% seen just once and approximately 7% held by the top ten. Germline V gives CDR1 GTSNPN, CDR2 SVGIG (reference sequence). The CDR3 is made up of 12 amino acids. Trimming took off 2 bases at V and 0 bases at J, with 2 bases between the two ends. The receptor's source is a man younger than 30 in good health. The rearrangement joins TRBV30 to TRBJ1-3; D is uncertain. The sequenced sample was blood. CDR3 sequence reads: CAWSYSGNTIYF. The CDR3 DNA is TGTGCCTGGAGTTACTCTGGAAACACCATATATTTT.